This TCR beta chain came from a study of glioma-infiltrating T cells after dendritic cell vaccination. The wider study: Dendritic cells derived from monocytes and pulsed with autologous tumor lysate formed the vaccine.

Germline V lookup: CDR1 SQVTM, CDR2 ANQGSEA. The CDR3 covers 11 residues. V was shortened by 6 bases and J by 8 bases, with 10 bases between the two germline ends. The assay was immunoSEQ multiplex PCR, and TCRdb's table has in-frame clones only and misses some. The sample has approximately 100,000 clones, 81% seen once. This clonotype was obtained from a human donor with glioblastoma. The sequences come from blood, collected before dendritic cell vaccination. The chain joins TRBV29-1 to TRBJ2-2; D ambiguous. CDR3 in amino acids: CSVRLAGELFF. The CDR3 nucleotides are TGCAGCGTGAGACTGGCTGGGGAGCTGTTTTTT.